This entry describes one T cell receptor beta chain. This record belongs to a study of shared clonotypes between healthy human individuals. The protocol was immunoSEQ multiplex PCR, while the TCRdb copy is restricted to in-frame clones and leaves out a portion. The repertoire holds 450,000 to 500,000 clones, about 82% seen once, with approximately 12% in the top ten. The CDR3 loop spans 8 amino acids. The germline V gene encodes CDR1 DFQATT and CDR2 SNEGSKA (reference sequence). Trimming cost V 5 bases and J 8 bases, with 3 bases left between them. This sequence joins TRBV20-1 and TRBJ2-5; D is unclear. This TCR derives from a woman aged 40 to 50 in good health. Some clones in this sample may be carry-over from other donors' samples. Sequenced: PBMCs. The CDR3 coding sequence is TGCAGTGCTCTAACCCAGTACTTC. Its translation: CSALTQYF.